This entry describes one TCR beta chain. At one end, the junction sequence differs from germline, possibly due to a read error. CDR1 KGHSH and CDR2 LQKENI come from the germline V gene. The CDR3 sequence is 15 residues long. CD8+CD57+ cell expansion had been shown by flow cytometry in patients chosen for sequencing. The enrolled patients all had severe acquired aplastic anemia. Patients had undergone no therapy by the time their blood was sampled. This record belongs to a study of CD8+CD57+ T cells in acquired aplastic anemia. Overall study: When averaged, DNA from sorted CD4+ and CD8+ cells came to around 3.1 ug.

Profiling that covered TCR beta VDJ and CDR3 relied on genomic DNA as its template. Each CDR3 protein gets one entry after TCRdb re-called the reads with MiXCR. This sample carries roughly 290,000 distinct CDR3 sequences, roughly 53% of them seen once, and the ten largest clones take under 1.5%. This receptor was obtained from a human donor with aplastic anemia. The sample comprised sorted CD4+, CD8+, or CD8+CD57+ T cells (not recorded which) from PBMCs. The chain recombines TRBV18 with TRBJ1-4, with 7 bases identical to TRBD1. CDR3 region: CVSSPRTGGDEKLFF. The CDR3 DNA sequence: TGTGTCAGCTCACCACGGACAGGCGGGGATGAAAAACTGTTTTTT.